This T cell receptor (beta chain) was obtained from a study of blood T cell repertoires in COVID-19. Study background: The United States, Italy and Spain were the sources of the acute and convalescent COVID-19 samples. The cDNA or gDNA used as material had been derived from T cells, B-cell-depleted T cells, or PBMCs.

Germline values: CDR1 SGHKS, CDR2 YYEKEE (reference sequence). The CDR3 extends over 15 amino acids. With 4 bases removed from V and 0 bases from J, the gap between germline ends came to 12 bases. Per the study methods: How many nucleated cells were present was estimated from reference gene primer amplification. Profiling relied on immunoSEQ multiplex PCR, and the TCRdb table lists in-frame clones only, not all of them. That table supplies the V and J calls and clone size; D and trimming were determined from the DNA. The sample yields about 77,000 clones, roughly nine tenths seen once. This rearrangement joins TRBV5-5 to TRBJ2-3; D may be TRBD2 (5 bases). Sequenced input: peripheral blood. This receptor was obtained from a woman of 80 years or more with active or convalescent COVID-19. CDR3 region: CASSPRTPSTDTQYF. CDR3 in DNA: TGTGCCAGCAGCCCTCGGACTCCTAGCACAGATACGCAGTATTTT.